This T cell receptor (beta chain) came from a study of T cells in Graves' hyperthyroidism and ophthalmopathy. At the level of the study: Prior to any treatment, at the point of initial diagnosis, peripheral blood was collected. Findings of the study overall: Within blood appeared most thyroid clonotypes that had expanded above 0.001.

Hyperthyroidism, newly diagnosed and lasting under 2 months, affected patients aged 18 to 65. Researchers took RNA transcripts and amplified the TCR beta CDR3 regions from them. RT-PCR in the first round (using the HTBI primer set) targeted the TCR CDR3. TCRdb re-analysed the multiplex PCR reads in MiXCR, keeping a single row per CDR3 protein. The sample comprises around 690,000 distinct CDR3 sequences, around a sixth of which are singletons, and around 15% rests with the top ten. This clonotype was found many times. What it binds is unknown. The CDR3 extends over 15 amino acids. The V gene lost 3 bases and the J gene lost 5 bases, with 14 bases spanning the gap.

This receptor was taken from a man in his fifties with Graves' hyperthyroidism. Material for sequencing was blood. The J gene is TRBJ1-5, the V gene TRBV12-3 or TRBV12-4; no firm D call. CDR3 DNA sequence: TGTGCCAGCAGTTTTTGGTCAGACCTAGATCAGCCCCAGCATTTT. This codes for CASSFWSDLDQPQHF.